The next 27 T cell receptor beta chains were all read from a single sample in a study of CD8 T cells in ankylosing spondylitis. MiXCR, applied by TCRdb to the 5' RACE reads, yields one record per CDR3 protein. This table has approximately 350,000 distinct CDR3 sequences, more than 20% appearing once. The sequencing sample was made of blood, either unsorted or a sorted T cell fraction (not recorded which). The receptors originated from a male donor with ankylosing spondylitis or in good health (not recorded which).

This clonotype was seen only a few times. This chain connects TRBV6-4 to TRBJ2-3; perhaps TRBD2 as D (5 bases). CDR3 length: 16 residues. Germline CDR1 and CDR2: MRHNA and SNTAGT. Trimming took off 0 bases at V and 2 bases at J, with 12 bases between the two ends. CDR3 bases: TGTGCCAGCAGTGACTCGGTCGGGGAGCCCACAGATACGCAGTATTTT. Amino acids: CASSDSVGEPTDTQYF.

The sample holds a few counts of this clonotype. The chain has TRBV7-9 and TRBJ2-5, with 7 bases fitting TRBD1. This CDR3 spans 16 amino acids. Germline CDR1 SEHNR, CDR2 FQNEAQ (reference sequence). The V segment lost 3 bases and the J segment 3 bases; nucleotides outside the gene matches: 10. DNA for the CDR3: TGTGCCAGCAGCTTCCAACCGGGACAGCAAAAAGAGACCCAGTACTTC. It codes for CASSFQPGQQKETQYF.

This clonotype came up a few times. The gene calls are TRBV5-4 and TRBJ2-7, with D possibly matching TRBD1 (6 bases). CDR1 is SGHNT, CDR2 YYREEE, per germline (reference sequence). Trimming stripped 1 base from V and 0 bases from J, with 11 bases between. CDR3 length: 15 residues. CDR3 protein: CASSLSTGYSYEQYF. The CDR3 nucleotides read TGTGCCAGCAGCTTGTCTACAGGGTACTCCTACGAGCAGTACTTC.

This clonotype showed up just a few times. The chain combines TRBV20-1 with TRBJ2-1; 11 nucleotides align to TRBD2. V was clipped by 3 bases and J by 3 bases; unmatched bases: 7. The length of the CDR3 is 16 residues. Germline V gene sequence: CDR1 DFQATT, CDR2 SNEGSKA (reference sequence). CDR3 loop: CSASDSGGALYNEQFF. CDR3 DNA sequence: TGCAGTGCTAGTGATAGCGGGGGGGCTCTCTACAATGAGCAGTTCTTC.

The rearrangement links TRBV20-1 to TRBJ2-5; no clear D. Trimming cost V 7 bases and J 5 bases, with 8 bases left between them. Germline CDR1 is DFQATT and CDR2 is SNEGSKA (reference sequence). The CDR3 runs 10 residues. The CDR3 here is CSGAEETQYF. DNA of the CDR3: TGCAGTGGGGCCGAGGAGACCCAGTACTTC.

CDR3 bases: TGTGCCAGCAGATCCGACAGGGGGCACTACAATGAGCAGTTCTTC. Amino acids: CASRSDRGHYNEQFF. This rearrangement joins TRBV12-3 or TRBV12-4 to TRBJ2-1; TRBD1 matches at 10 bases. The CDR3 runs to 15 residues. V shed 6 bases and J 3 bases; nucleotides not matched to a gene: 5.

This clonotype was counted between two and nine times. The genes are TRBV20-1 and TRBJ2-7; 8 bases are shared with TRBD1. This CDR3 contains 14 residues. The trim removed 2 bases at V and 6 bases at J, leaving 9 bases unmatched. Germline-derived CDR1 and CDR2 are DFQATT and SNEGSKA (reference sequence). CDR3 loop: CSARKFDRGPEQYF. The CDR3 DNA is TGCAGTGCTAGAAAGTTCGACAGGGGTCCCGAGCAGTACTTC.

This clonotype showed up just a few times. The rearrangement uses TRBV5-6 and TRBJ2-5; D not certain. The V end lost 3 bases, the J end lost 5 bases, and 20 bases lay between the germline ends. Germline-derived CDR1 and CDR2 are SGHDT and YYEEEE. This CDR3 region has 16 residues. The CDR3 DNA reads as TGTGCCAGCAGCTACACCTTTCAGGTCCCCGCTGAGACCCAGTACTTC. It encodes CASSYTFQVPAETQYF.

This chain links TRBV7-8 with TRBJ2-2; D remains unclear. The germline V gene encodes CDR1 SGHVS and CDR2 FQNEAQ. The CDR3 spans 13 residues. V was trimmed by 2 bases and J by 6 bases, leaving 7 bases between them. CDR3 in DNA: TGTGCCAGCAGCTTATTGCGTGCCGGGGAGCTGTTTTTT. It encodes CASSLLRAGELFF.

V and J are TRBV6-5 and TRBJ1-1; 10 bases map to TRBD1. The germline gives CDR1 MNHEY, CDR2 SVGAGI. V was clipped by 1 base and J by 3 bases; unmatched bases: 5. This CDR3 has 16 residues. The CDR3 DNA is TGTGCCAGCAGTTACTGGGACAGGGGTTTTGACACTGAAGCTTTCTTT. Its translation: CASSYWDRGFDTEAFF.

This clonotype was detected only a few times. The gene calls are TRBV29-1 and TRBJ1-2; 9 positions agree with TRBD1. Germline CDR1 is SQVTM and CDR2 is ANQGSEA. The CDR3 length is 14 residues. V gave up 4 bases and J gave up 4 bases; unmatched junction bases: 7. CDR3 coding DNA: TGCAGCGTTGCGGGACAGGGCGACTTCTATGGCTACACCTTC. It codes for CSVAGQGDFYGYTF.

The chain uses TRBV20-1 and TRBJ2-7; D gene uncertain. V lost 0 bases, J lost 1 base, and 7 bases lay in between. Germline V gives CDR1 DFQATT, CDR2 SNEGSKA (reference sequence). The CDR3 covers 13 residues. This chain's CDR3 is CSARDKASYEQYF. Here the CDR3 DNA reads TGCAGTGCTAGAGATAAGGCGTCCTACGAGCAGTACTTC.

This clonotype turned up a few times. CDR3 DNA: TGTGCCAGCAGTGCCGGGGGACAGGGGGCCCCGGATGAGCAGTTCTTC. This codes for CASSAGGQGAPDEQFF. The chain uses TRBV2 and TRBJ2-1; 12 bases map to TRBD1. V gave up 4 bases and J gave up 8 bases; unmatched junction bases: 9. The CDR3 sequence is 16 residues long. Germline V gene sequence: CDR1 SNHLY, CDR2 FYNNEI.

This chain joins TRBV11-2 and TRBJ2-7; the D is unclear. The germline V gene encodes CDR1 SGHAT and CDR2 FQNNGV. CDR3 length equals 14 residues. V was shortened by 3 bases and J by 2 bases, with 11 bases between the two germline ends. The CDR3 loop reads CASSFGPIAYEQYF. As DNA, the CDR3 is TGTGCCAGCAGCTTCGGGCCGATAGCCTACGAGCAGTACTTC.

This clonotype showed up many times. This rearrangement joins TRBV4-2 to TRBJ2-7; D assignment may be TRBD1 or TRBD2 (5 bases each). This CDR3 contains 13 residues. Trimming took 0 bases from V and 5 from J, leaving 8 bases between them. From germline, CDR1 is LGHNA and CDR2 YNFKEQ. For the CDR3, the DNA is TGTGCCAGCAGCCAAGAGAGGGACCACGAGCAGTACTTC. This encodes CASSQERDHEQYF.

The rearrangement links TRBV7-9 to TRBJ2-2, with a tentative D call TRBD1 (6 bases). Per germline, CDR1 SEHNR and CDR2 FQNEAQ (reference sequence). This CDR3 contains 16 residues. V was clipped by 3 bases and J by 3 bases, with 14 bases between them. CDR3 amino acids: CASSFRQGGDTGELFF. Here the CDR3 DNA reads TGTGCCAGCAGCTTCAGACAAGGGGGTGACACCGGGGAGCTGTTTTTT. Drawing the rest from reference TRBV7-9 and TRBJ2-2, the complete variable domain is DTGVSQNPRHKITKRGQNVTFRCDPISEHNRLYWYRQTLGQGPEFLTYFQNEAQLEKSRLLSDRFSAERPKGSFSTLEIQRTEQGDSAMYLCASSFRQGGDTGELFFGEGSRLTVL.

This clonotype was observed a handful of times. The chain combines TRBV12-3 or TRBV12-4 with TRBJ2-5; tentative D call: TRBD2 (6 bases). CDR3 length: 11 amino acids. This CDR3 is CAIVGGETQYF. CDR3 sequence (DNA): TGTGCTATCGTGGGGGGAGAGACCCAGTACTTC.

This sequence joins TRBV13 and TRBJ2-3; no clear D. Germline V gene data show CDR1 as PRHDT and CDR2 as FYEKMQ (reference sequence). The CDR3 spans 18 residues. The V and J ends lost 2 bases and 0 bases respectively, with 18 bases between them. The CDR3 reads CASSLLLGIQTSTDTQYF. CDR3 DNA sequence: TGTGCCAGCAGCTTACTCCTGGGAATACAAACTAGCACAGATACGCAGTATTTT.

CDR3 coding DNA: TGCGCCAGCACAATAGCGGCGAGCTCCTACAATGAGCAGTTCTTC. This encodes CASTIAASSYNEQFF. The V gene is TRBV10-2, the J gene TRBJ2-1; tentative D call: TRBD2 (6 bases). V was pared by 7 bases and J by 0 bases, with 13 bases between. Per germline, CDR1 WSHSY and CDR2 SAAADI. The CDR3 is 15 amino acids.

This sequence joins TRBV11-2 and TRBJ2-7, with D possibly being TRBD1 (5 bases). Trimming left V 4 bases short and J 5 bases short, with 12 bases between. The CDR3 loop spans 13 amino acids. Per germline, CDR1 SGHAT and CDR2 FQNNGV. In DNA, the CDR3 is TGTGCCAGCAGCTCCCCAGGGTTCCACGAGCAGTACTTC. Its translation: CASSSPGFHEQYF.

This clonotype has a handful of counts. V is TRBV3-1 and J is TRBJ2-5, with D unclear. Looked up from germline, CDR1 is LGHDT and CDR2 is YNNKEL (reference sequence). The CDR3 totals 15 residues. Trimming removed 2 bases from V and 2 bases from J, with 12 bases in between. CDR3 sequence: CASSQFGVTQETQYF. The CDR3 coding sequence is TGTGCCAGCAGCCAATTCGGTGTTACACAAGAGACCCAGTACTTC.

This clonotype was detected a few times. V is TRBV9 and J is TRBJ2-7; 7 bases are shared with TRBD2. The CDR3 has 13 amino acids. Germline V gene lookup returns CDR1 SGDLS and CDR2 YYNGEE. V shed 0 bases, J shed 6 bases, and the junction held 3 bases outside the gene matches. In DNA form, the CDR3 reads TGTGCCAGCAGCGTAGGCGGGGGTTCCGAGCAGTACTTC. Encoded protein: CASSVGGGSEQYF. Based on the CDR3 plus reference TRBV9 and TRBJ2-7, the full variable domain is DSGVTQTPKHLITATGQRVTLRCSPRSGDLSVYWYQQSLDQGLQFLIQYYNGEERAKGNILERFSAQQFPDLHSELNLSSLELGDSALYFCASSVGGGSEQYFGPGTRLTVT.

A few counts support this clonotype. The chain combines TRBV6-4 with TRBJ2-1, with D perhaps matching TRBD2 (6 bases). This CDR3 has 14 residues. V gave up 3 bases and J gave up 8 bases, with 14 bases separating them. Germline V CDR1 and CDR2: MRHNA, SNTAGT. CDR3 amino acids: CASSELAGSDEQFF. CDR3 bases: TGTGCCAGCAGTGAACTAGCTGGATCGGATGAGCAGTTCTTC.

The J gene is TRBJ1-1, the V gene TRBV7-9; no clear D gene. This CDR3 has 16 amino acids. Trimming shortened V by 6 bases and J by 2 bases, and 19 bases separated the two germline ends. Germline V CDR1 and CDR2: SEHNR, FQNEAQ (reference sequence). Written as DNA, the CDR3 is TGTGCCAGCAGTTCTGTGGGGTCAGCCGACAACACTGAAGCTTTCTTT. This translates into CASSSVGSADNTEAFF.

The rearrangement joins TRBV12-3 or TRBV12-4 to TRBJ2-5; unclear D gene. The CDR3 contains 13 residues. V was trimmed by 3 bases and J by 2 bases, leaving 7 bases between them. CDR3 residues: CASSFALQETQYF. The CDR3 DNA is TGTGCCAGCAGTTTCGCCTTGCAAGAGACCCAGTACTTC.

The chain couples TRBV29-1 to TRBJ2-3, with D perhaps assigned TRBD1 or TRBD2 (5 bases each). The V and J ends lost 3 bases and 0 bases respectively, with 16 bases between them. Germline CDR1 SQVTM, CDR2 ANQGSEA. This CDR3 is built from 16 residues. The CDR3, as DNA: TGCAGCGTTGACGGAGTGCCCGGGGCTAGCACAGATACGCAGTATTTT. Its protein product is CSVDGVPGASTDTQYF.

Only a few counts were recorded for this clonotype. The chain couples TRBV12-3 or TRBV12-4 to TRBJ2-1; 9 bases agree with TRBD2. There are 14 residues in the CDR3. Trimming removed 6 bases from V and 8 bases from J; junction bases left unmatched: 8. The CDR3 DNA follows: TGTGCCAGCAGCTGGCGGGGGGGCGACTATGAGCAGTTCTTC. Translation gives CASSWRGGDYEQFF.